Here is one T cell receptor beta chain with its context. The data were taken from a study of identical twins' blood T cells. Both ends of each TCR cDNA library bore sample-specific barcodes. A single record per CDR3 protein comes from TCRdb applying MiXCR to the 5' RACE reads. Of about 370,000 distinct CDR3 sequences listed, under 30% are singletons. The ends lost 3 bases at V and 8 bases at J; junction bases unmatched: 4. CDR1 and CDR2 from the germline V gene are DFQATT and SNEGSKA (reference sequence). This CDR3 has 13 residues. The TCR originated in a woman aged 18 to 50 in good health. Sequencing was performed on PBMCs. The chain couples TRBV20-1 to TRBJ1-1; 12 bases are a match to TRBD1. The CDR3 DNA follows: TGCAGTGCTAGCCAGGGACAGGGGGCCGAAGCTTTCTTT. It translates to CSASQGQGAEAFF.